This is a list of T cell receptor beta chains from one sample in a study of T cells in Graves' hyperthyroidism and ophthalmopathy. TCRdb called the multiplex PCR reads again in MiXCR, with one record for every CDR3 protein. The data hold 600,000 or so distinct CDR3 sequences, with roughly 46% observed a single time. What was sequenced was peripheral blood or thyroid tissue (not recorded which). These receptors were taken from a woman under 30 with Graves' hyperthyroidism. Each CDR3 is given with its conserved first and last residue. A D gene is named only where the DNA matches it firmly. Size tells how often a clone was seen (once, few, many) or the class of an expanded clone, and some rows leave it out.

V gene: TRBV4-1
D gene: NA
clone size: many
J gene: TRBJ2-7
CDR3 DNA: TGCGCCAGCAGCCAAGGTCGGCAGGGCGAGCAGTACTTC
CDR3 protein: CASSQGRQGEQYF

V gene: TRBV7-9
D gene: TRBD1
clone size: many
J gene: TRBJ1-5
CDR3 DNA: TGTGCCAGCAGCTTAGGGGGACAGGCTCAGCATTTT
CDR3 protein: CASSLGGQAQHF

V gene: TRBV29-1
D gene: TRBD1
clone size: NA
J gene: TRBJ1-5
CDR3 DNA: TGCAGCCCCGGGACAGTAAATCAGCCCCAGCATTTT
CDR3 protein: CSPGTVNQPQHF

V gene: TRBV5-1
D gene: NA
clone size: few
J gene: TRBJ2-7
CDR3 DNA: TGCGCCAGCAAGGAAGGGATTAGCGACGAGCAGTACTTC
CDR3 protein: CASKEGISDEQYF

V gene: TRBV2
D gene: NA
clone size: NA
J gene: TRBJ1-4
CDR3 DNA: TGTGCCAGCAGTTTTGTCACGGGAAGCAATGAAAAACTGTTTTTT
CDR3 protein: CASSFVTGSNEKLFF

V gene: TRBV7-9
D gene: NA
clone size: few
J gene: TRBJ1-3
CDR3 DNA: TGTGCCAGCAGCTTAGCCCAGGGGCAAAGCTCTGGAAACACCATATATTTT
CDR3 protein: CASSLAQGQSSGNTIYF

V gene: TRBV2
D gene: TRBD2
clone size: NA
J gene: TRBJ2-2
CDR3 DNA: TGTGCCAGCAGGGTAGCGGGAGGAGTCCCCGGGGAGCTGTTTTTT
CDR3 protein: CASRVAGGVPGELFF

V gene: TRBV25-1
D gene: TRBD1
clone size: once
J gene: TRBJ1-2
CDR3 DNA: TGTGCCAGCTTTCCTGGGACAGGGCTCCTCTATGGCTACACCTTC
CDR3 protein: CASFPGTGLLYGYTF

V gene: TRBV7-2
D gene: TRBD2
clone size: NA
J gene: TRBJ2-2
CDR3 DNA: TGTGCCAGCAGCAAACTAGCGCTCGGGGAGCTGTTTTTT
CDR3 protein: CASSKLALGELFF

V gene: TRBV7-8
D gene: TRBD2
clone size: few
J gene: TRBJ2-7
CDR3 DNA: TGTGCCAGCAGCCTACTTAGCGGGAGCGTTGCCGAGCAGTACTTC
CDR3 protein: CASSLLSGSVAEQYF

V gene: TRBV7-2
D gene: NA
clone size: once
J gene: TRBJ2-5
CDR3 DNA: TGTGCCAGCAGCTTTATAAGGGAGGTAGAGACCCAGTACTTC
CDR3 protein: CASSFIREVETQYF

V gene: TRBV6-5
D gene: TRBD2
clone size: few
J gene: TRBJ2-7
CDR3 DNA: TGTGCCAGCAGTTACCCCCCCGGACTAGCGGGAGGGCCTGTCTACGAGCAGTACTTC
CDR3 protein: CASSYPPGLAGGPVYEQYF

V gene: TRBV6-5
D gene: NA
clone size: NA
J gene: TRBJ1-1
CDR3 DNA: TGTGCCATCAGTTTCTCGAGGGGGAACACTGAAGCTTTCTTT
CDR3 protein: CAISFSRGNTEAFF

V gene: TRBV12-3/TRBV12-4
D gene: NA
clone size: few
J gene: TRBJ1-5
CDR3 DNA: TGTGCCAGCAGGCGGAGGGGCCCAGGCAATCAGCCCCAGCATTTT
CDR3 protein: CASRRRGPGNQPQHF

V gene: TRBV7-2
D gene: NA
clone size: NA
J gene: TRBJ1-5
CDR3 DNA: TGTGCCAGCACCACACCAGGGGTACAGCCCCAGCATTTT
CDR3 protein: CASTTPGVQPQHF

V gene: TRBV7-9
D gene: TRBD1
clone size: once
J gene: TRBJ1-4
CDR3 DNA: TGTGCCAGTACCCCCGGACAGGGGATAAAACTGTTTTTT
CDR3 protein: CASTPGQGIKLFF

V gene: TRBV7-2
D gene: NA
clone size: NA
J gene: TRBJ1-2
CDR3 DNA: TGTGCCAGCAGCCCCGGACGGGGGACCCCTAACTATGGCTACACCTTC
CDR3 protein: CASSPGRGTPNYGYTF

V gene: TRBV10-3
D gene: NA
clone size: many
J gene: TRBJ1-1
CDR3 DNA: TGTGCCATCACCGGGACGGAGTACACTGAAGCTTTCTTT
CDR3 protein: CAITGTEYTEAFF

V gene: TRBV10-3
D gene: TRBD1
clone size: NA
J gene: TRBJ1-2
CDR3 DNA: TGTGCCATCAGTGGACAGGGGAGAGGCTATACCTTC
CDR3 protein: CAISGQGRGYTF

V gene: TRBV24-1
D gene: NA
clone size: NA
J gene: TRBJ1-5
CDR3 DNA: TGTGCCACCAGTGATTCGCTGAATCAGCCCCAGCATTTT
CDR3 protein: CATSDSLNQPQHF

V gene: TRBV29-1
D gene: NA
clone size: many
J gene: TRBJ1-1
CDR3 DNA: TGCAGCGTTATGGGGAACACTGAAGCTTTCTTT
CDR3 protein: CSVMGNTEAFF

V gene: TRBV15
D gene: TRBD2
clone size: NA
J gene: TRBJ2-7
CDR3 DNA: TGTGCCACCAGCAGCTTGGGCGGTAGCGGGTACTACGAGCAGTACTTC
CDR3 protein: CATSSLGGSGYYEQYF

V gene: TRBV3-1
D gene: NA
clone size: NA
J gene: TRBJ2-5
CDR3 DNA: TGTGCCAGCAGCCCTAGCGCGGCCCAAGAGACCCAGTACTTC
CDR3 protein: CASSPSAAQETQYF

V gene: TRBV25-1
D gene: NA
clone size: NA
J gene: TRBJ1-4
CDR3 DNA: TGTGCCAGCGATCTCGCAACTAATGAAAAACTGTTTTTT
CDR3 protein: CASDLATNEKLFF

V gene: TRBV19
D gene: TRBD1
clone size: NA
J gene: TRBJ2-5
CDR3 DNA: TGTGCCAGTAGAGACCCGGGACAGGGGCTCCAAGAGACCCAGTACTTC
CDR3 protein: CASRDPGQGLQETQYF

V gene: TRBV9
D gene: TRBD1
clone size: NA
J gene: TRBJ2-2
CDR3 DNA: TGTGCCAGCACTCGAACCGGGACAGTCACCGGGGAGCTGTTTTTT
CDR3 protein: CASTRTGTVTGELFF

V gene: TRBV25-1
D gene: TRBD1
clone size: NA
J gene: TRBJ1-2
CDR3 DNA: TGTGCCAGCAGTGACGAGGGGGCGCCTGGCTACACCTTC
CDR3 protein: CASSDEGAPGYTF

V gene: TRBV15
D gene: TRBD1
clone size: NA
J gene: TRBJ1-5
CDR3 DNA: TGTGCCACCAGCAGAACCGGGACAGTCCATAGGAGCAATCAGCCCCAGCATTTT
CDR3 protein: CATSRTGTVHRSNQPQHF

V gene: TRBV5-1
D gene: NA
clone size: many
J gene: TRBJ1-1
CDR3 DNA: TGTGCCAGCAGCTTGGGGGATATGAACACTGAAGCTTTCTTT
CDR3 protein: CASSLGDMNTEAFF

V gene: TRBV29-1
D gene: TRBD1
clone size: many
J gene: TRBJ2-5
CDR3 DNA: TGCAGCGAGTCGACAGGGAAAGAGACCCAGTACTTC
CDR3 protein: CSESTGKETQYF

V gene: TRBV25-1
D gene: NA
clone size: NA
J gene: TRBJ1-6
CDR3 DNA: TGTGCCAGCTCACCAAGTCCCCCCTCACCCCTCCACTTT
CDR3 protein: CASSPSPPSPLHF

V gene: TRBV25-1
D gene: NA
clone size: NA
J gene: TRBJ1-1
CDR3 DNA: TGTGCCAGCACCATTTACGGCCGACAGCTTAACACTGAAGCTTTCTTT
CDR3 protein: CASTIYGRQLNTEAFF

V gene: TRBV10-1
D gene: TRBD1
clone size: NA
J gene: TRBJ1-2
CDR3 DNA: TGCGCCAACCGGGACAGGGGGTTTGGCTACACCTTC
CDR3 protein: CANRDRGFGYTF

V gene: TRBV24-1
D gene: NA
clone size: NA
J gene: TRBJ1-1
CDR3 DNA: TGTGCCACCAGTGCAACAGGTCGACTGAACACTGAAGCTTTCTTT
CDR3 protein: CATSATGRLNTEAFF

V gene: TRBV7-6
D gene: NA
clone size: NA
J gene: TRBJ1-3
CDR3 DNA: TGTGCCAGCAGCCACTGGACAGAAAACACCATATATTTT
CDR3 protein: CASSHWTENTIYF

V gene: TRBV5-1
D gene: NA
clone size: few
J gene: TRBJ1-6
CDR3 DNA: TGCGCCAGCAGCTTGGACAGCTATAATTCACCCCTCCACTTT
CDR3 protein: CASSLDSYNSPLHF

V gene: TRBV20-1
D gene: NA
clone size: NA
J gene: TRBJ1-3
CDR3 DNA: TGCAGTGCTAGTTCTGGAAACACCGTATATTTT
CDR3 protein: CSASSGNTVYF

V gene: TRBV9
D gene: NA
clone size: few
J gene: TRBJ1-5
CDR3 DNA: TGTGCCAGCAGCCAACGAAGGCAGCCCCAGCATTTT
CDR3 protein: CASSQRRQPQHF

V gene: TRBV10-3
D gene: TRBD2
clone size: few
J gene: TRBJ2-7
CDR3 DNA: TGTGCCATCCAGGACGGGAGGCACTCCTACGAGCAGTACTTC
CDR3 protein: CAIQDGRHSYEQYF

V gene: TRBV2
D gene: NA
clone size: NA
J gene: TRBJ2-5
CDR3 DNA: TGTGCCAGCAGTGACAGCTACAATCAGCCCCAGTACTTC
CDR3 protein: CASSDSYNQPQYF

V gene: TRBV7-2
D gene: NA
clone size: many
J gene: TRBJ2-5
CDR3 DNA: TGTGCCAGCAGCTTAGGGGCAGGGGAAAAAGAGACCCAGTACTTC
CDR3 protein: CASSLGAGEKETQYF

V gene: TRBV24-1
D gene: TRBD1
clone size: NA
J gene: TRBJ1-2
CDR3 DNA: TGTGCCACCCGGGGCAGGGGGGACTATGGCTACACCTTC
CDR3 protein: CATRGRGDYGYTF

V gene: TRBV20-1
D gene: TRBD1
clone size: NA
J gene: TRBJ1-5
CDR3 DNA: TGCAGTGCTAGAGCTCTCGTAAGGGACAGTCAGCCCCAGCATTTT
CDR3 protein: CSARALVRDSQPQHF

V gene: TRBV7-2
D gene: NA
clone size: few
J gene: TRBJ2-7
CDR3 DNA: TGTGCCAGCACTTGGGACGGCTCCTACGAGCAGTACTTC
CDR3 protein: CASTWDGSYEQYF

V gene: TRBV10-3
D gene: TRBD1
clone size: few
J gene: TRBJ2-5
CDR3 DNA: TGTGCCATCAGTGGGACAGGGTGGGAGACCCAGTACTTC
CDR3 protein: CAISGTGWETQYF

V gene: TRBV15
D gene: TRBD2
clone size: few
J gene: TRBJ2-7
CDR3 DNA: TGTGGGCCCCACCAGCGGCCCTATGGGAGGGTGGGAGAGCTGTACGAGCAGTACTTC
CDR3 protein: CGPHQRPYGRVGELYEQYF

V gene: TRBV2
D gene: NA
clone size: few
J gene: TRBJ1-4
CDR3 DNA: TGTGCCAGCAGTGGTTGGACAGCAACTAATGAAAAACTGTTTTTT
CDR3 protein: CASSGWTATNEKLFF

V gene: TRBV10-3
D gene: NA
clone size: NA
J gene: TRBJ1-6
CDR3 DNA: TGTGCCATCGGGCCAGGGAACTCTGGAAATTCACCCCTCCACTTT
CDR3 protein: CAIGPGNSGNSPLHF

V gene: TRBV7-2
D gene: TRBD1
clone size: few
J gene: TRBJ1-2
CDR3 DNA: TGTGCCAGCATCCTACAGACAGGGACTAACTATGGCTACACCTTC
CDR3 protein: CASILQTGTNYGYTF

V gene: TRBV25-1
D gene: TRBD1
clone size: NA
J gene: TRBJ1-6
CDR3 DNA: TGTGCCAGCAGTGCTAGGACAGGGCGGAATTCACCCCTCCACTTT
CDR3 protein: CASSARTGRNSPLHF

V gene: TRBV7-9
D gene: NA
clone size: many
J gene: TRBJ1-2
CDR3 DNA: TGTGCCAGCAGCTTGGACAGCAAAGGGTATGGCTACACCTTC
CDR3 protein: CASSLDSKGYGYTF

V gene: TRBV9
D gene: TRBD2
clone size: NA
J gene: TRBJ2-2
CDR3 DNA: TGTGCCAGCAGCGTAGAAGCGGGACTAGGCGCGCCCGGGGAGCTGTTTTTT
CDR3 protein: CASSVEAGLGAPGELFF

V gene: TRBV7-9
D gene: NA
clone size: NA
J gene: TRBJ1-2
CDR3 DNA: TGTGCCAGCAGCCAAGATGTTGCTTACTATGGCTACACCTTC
CDR3 protein: CASSQDVAYYGYTF